This passage covers 25 T cell receptor beta chains from one sample sequenced in a study of response to subunit inactivated influenza vaccine. TCRdb passed the RT-PCR reads through MiXCR, listing each CDR3 protein once. The sample yields approximately 530,000 distinct CDR3 sequences, around 8% seen once. Sequencing was performed on PBMCs from blood, taken less than 25 months after vaccination. All receptors derive from a man between 50 and 70 years old who received an inactivated influenza vaccine.

The sample holds a few counts of this clonotype. V and J are TRBV28 and TRBJ2-3; D is ambiguous. V lost 2 bases and J 9 bases, leaving 12 bases between the germline ends. The CDR3 length is 13 residues. Per germline, CDR1 MDHEN and CDR2 SYDVKM. The CDR3 loop is CASSLGSPQTQYF. CDR3 nucleotides: TGTGCCAGCAGTTTAGGTTCGCCCCAGACGCAGTATTTT.

This clonotype was observed a handful of times. The chain recombines TRBV15 with TRBJ2-1, with a possible D match to TRBD1 (6 bases). Germline V gene lookup returns CDR1 LNHNV and CDR2 YYDKDF (reference sequence). CDR3 length: 15 residues. The V end lost 3 bases, the J end lost 4 bases, and 13 bases lay between the germline ends. CDR3 protein: CATSSLGAGYNEQFF. The DNA for the CDR3 is TGTGCCACCAGCAGCCTGGGGGCGGGTTACAATGAGCAGTTCTTC.

This clonotype was counted only a few times. The chain recombines TRBV4-3 with TRBJ1-1; maybe TRBD1 (6 bases). The ends were cut back, 4 bases at V and 5 bases at J, with 17 bases in the middle. Germline V gene data show CDR1 as LGHNA and CDR2 as YSLEER. The CDR3 is made up of 15 amino acids. The CDR3 sequence: CASSRFTGSGTEAFF. In DNA, the CDR3 is TGCGCCAGCAGCCGGTTTACAGGGTCGGGTACTGAAGCTTTCTTT.

The chain uses TRBV4-1 and TRBJ1-5, with 8 bases lining up with TRBD1. V trimming: 1 base; J trimming: 5 bases; junction bases outside the gene matches: 7. CDR1 and CDR2 (germline): MGHRA, YSYEKL. This CDR3 comprises 16 residues. The CDR3, as DNA: TGCGCCAGCAGCCAAGTCGGACAGGGTCTTGATCAGCCCCAGCATTTT. As protein: CASSQVGQGLDQPQHF.

There are many counts of this clonotype. The rearrangement joins TRBV20-1 to TRBJ1-1; D is unresolved. Germline values: CDR1 DFQATT, CDR2 SNEGSKA (reference sequence). V lost 6 bases and J lost 1, with 12 bases in between. The CDR3 consists of 13 residues. The CDR3 reads CSAIPPKNTEAFF. The CDR3 coding sequence is TGCAGTGCCATACCACCTAAGAACACTGAAGCTTTCTTT.

This CDR3 is CASSLTSSTQYF. The CDR3 DNA reads as TGTGCCAGCAGCTTAACTAGCTCGACGCAGTATTTT. This rearrangement joins TRBV7-4 to TRBJ2-3; possible D gene TRBD2, 6 bases. Germline V gene lookup returns CDR1 SGHVT and CDR2 SQSDAQ. The CDR3 is 12 residues long. V lost 2 bases and J lost 9, with 9 bases in between.

This clonotype was seen a few times. The chain recombines TRBV3-1 with TRBJ2-3; D unclear. Trimming stripped 4 bases from V and 2 bases from J, with 13 bases between. Germline CDR1 and CDR2: LGHDT and YNNKEL (reference sequence). The CDR3 has 15 amino acids. The chain's CDR3 is CASSPHPNPTDTQYF. CDR3 nucleotide sequence: TGTGCCAGCAGCCCGCATCCTAATCCCACAGATACGCAGTATTTT.

This clonotype has just a few counts. The chain has TRBV10-1 and TRBJ2-4, with D possibly matching TRBD1 (6 bases). The germline V gene has CDR1 WNHNN and CDR2 SYGVQD (reference sequence). V was cut by 8 bases and J by 3 bases, with 8 bases left in between. The CDR3 loop spans 12 amino acids. DNA of the CDR3: TGCGCCAGCCAGGACAGCAAAAACATTCAGTACTTC. Translation gives CASQDSKNIQYF.

The CDR3 loop reads CASSPIQGVNTEAFF. CDR3 nucleotides: TGTGCCAGCTCACCGATTCAGGGTGTGAACACTGAAGCTTTCTTT. The V gene is TRBV18, the J gene TRBJ1-1; the D gene is possibly TRBD1 (5 bases). Germline V lookup: CDR1 KGHSH, CDR2 LQKENI. The CDR3 contains 15 residues. Trimming pared 3 bases from V and 0 bases from J, leaving 11 bases between. The variable domain in full, with the rest retrieved from reference TRBV18 and TRBJ1-1, is NAGVMQNPRHLVRRRGQEARLRCSPMKGHSHVYWYRQLPEEGLKFMVYLQKENIIDESGMPKERFSAEFPKEGPSILRIQQVVRGDSAAYFCASSPIQGVNTEAFFGQGTRLTVV.

This clonotype has just a few counts. The J gene is TRBJ1-2, the V gene TRBV4-1, with D possibly matching TRBD1 (6 bases). V was trimmed by 0 bases and J by 3 bases, leaving 11 bases between them. Germline values: CDR1 MGHRA, CDR2 YSYEKL. There are 15 residues in the CDR3. CDR3 region: CASSQDGGADYGYTF. In DNA form, the CDR3 reads TGCGCCAGCAGCCAAGACGGGGGCGCAGACTATGGCTACACCTTC.

This clonotype was counted many times. CDR3 sequence: CASSLRRGDSYNEQFF. Here the CDR3 DNA reads TGTGCCAGCAGCTTACGGCGCGGGGACTCCTACAATGAGCAGTTCTTC. The chain joins TRBV7-3 to TRBJ2-1, with D perhaps matching TRBD2 (6 bases). The V end was cut by 2 bases, the J end by 0 bases, with 11 bases between. In germline, CDR1 is SGHTA, CDR2 FQGTGA. There are 16 residues in the CDR3.

The V call is TRBV20-1, the J call TRBJ2-2; maybe TRBD2 (7 bases). The CDR3 has 15 residues. Germline V CDR1 and CDR2: DFQATT, SNEGSKA (reference sequence). The V and J ends lost 6 bases and 2 bases respectively, with 16 bases between them. The chain's CDR3 is CSARGGGFNTGELFF. As DNA, the CDR3 is TGCAGTGCACGAGGGGGGGGCTTCAACACCGGGGAGCTGTTTTTT.

The genes are TRBV6-2 or TRBV6-3 and TRBJ2-3; D might be TRBD1 (7 bases). The CDR3 is 15 residues long. Per germline, CDR1 MNHEY and CDR2 SVGEGT. V gave up 2 bases and J gave up 2 bases, with 11 bases separating them. CDR3 nucleotide sequence: TGTGCCAGCAGTTACCAGGGGGGCATCACAGATACGCAGTATTTT. It yields the protein CASSYQGGITDTQYF.

This clonotype showed up many times. CDR3 in amino acids: CASSSGQTYEQYF. CDR3 coding DNA: TGTGCCAGCAGTTCGGGACAGACCTACGAGCAGTACTTC. This rearrangement joins TRBV28 to TRBJ2-7; 7 bases match TRBD1. V shed 4 bases and J 2 bases; nucleotides not matched to a gene: 2. Germline assignment: CDR1 MDHEN and CDR2 SYDVKM. This CDR3 contains 13 residues.

The table lists this clonotype with many counts. The chain has TRBV5-1 and TRBJ2-2, with D hard to call. Looked up from germline, CDR1 is SGHRS and CDR2 is YFSETQ. The CDR3 contains 14 residues. Trimming left V 1 base short and J 2 bases short, with 6 bases between. In nucleotides, the CDR3 is TGCGCCAGCAGCTTGATGAGAAACACCGGGGAGCTGTTTTTT. Protein sequence: CASSLMRNTGELFF.

V usage is TRBV27 and J usage is TRBJ2-6; D ambiguous. The germline V and J ends were trimmed by 5 bases and 0 bases, with 8 bases remaining between them. The germline gives CDR1 MNHEY, CDR2 SMNVEV (reference sequence). CDR3 length: 15 amino acids. The CDR3 here is CASSVHNSGANVLTF. CDR3 bases: TGTGCCAGCAGTGTCCACAACTCTGGGGCCAACGTCCTGACTTTC. The variable domain in full, completed from reference TRBV27 and TRBJ2-6, reads EAQVTQNPRYLITVTGKKLTVTCSQNMNHEYMSWYRQDPGLGLRQIYYSMNVEVTDKGDVPEGYKVSRKEKRNFPLILESPSPNQTSLYFCASSVHNSGANVLTFGAGSRLTVL.

The rearrangement joins TRBV30 to TRBJ1-5, with TRBD1 identical over 7 bases. Germline loops: CDR1 GTSNPN, CDR2 SVGIG (reference sequence). The CDR3 has 14 amino acids. The junction had 5 bases not matched to a gene; V was cut back by 0 bases and J by 6 bases. CDR3: CAWSVGTDSQPQHF. The CDR3 DNA sequence: TGTGCCTGGAGTGTCGGGACAGATAGTCAGCCCCAGCATTTT.

V gene TRBV18 combines with J gene TRBJ2-7; no reliable D call. Between the trimmed V and J ends, which lost 5 bases and 2 bases, there was a span of 7 bases. The CDR3 contains 12 residues. The germline gives CDR1 KGHSH, CDR2 LQKENI. CDR3 protein: CASSTDPYEQYF. The CDR3 nucleotides are TGTGCCAGCTCAACGGATCCCTACGAGCAGTACTTC.

This clonotype was recorded a few times. This chain connects TRBV20-1 to TRBJ2-7; maybe TRBD2 (5 bases). The CDR3 is 15 amino acids. Trimming took off 3 bases at V and 2 bases at J, with 17 bases between the two ends. Germline lookup yields CDR1 DFQATT and CDR2 SNEGSKA (reference sequence). CDR3 nucleotide sequence: TGCAGTGCTAGCGGGGTCCTGTTATCTACCTACGAGCAGTACTTC. Amino acids: CSASGVLLSTYEQYF.

This clonotype was observed a few times. V and J are TRBV20-1 and TRBJ1-1; D remains unclear. Germline CDR1 DFQATT, CDR2 SNEGSKA (reference sequence). Between the trimmed V and J ends, which lost 1 base and 5 bases, there was a span of 11 bases. The CDR3 consists of 13 residues. The DNA for the CDR3 is TGCAGTGCTAGAGTGCCGGGAAAAACTGAAGCTTTCTTT. Translated, it gives CSARVPGKTEAFF.

The chain combines TRBV29-1 with TRBJ2-1; TRBD2 is a possible D gene (7 bases). The CDR3 is made up of 12 amino acids. CDR1 is SQVTM and CDR2 is ANQGSEA in the germline V gene. V lost 7 bases and J lost 7, with 14 bases in between. The CDR3 DNA reads as TGCAGCGCCGCGGAGGGGGGGAATGAGCAGTTCTTC. It is translated as CSAAEGGNEQFF.

This clonotype showed up just a few times. J is TRBJ2-1 and V is TRBV6-1; D may be TRBD1 (6 bases). The ends were cut back, 5 bases at V and 0 bases at J, with 17 bases in the middle. Per germline, CDR1 MNHNS and CDR2 SASEGT. There are 17 residues in the CDR3. For the CDR3, the DNA is TGTGCCAGCAGTCGACTTGGACAGTTTAGCTCCTACAATGAGCAGTTCTTC. It encodes CASSRLGQFSSYNEQFF.

The gene calls are TRBV7-3 and TRBJ2-1; possibly TRBD2 for D (6 bases). The germline CDR1 and CDR2 sequences are SGHTA and FQGTGA. V was trimmed by 4 bases and J by 7 bases, leaving 14 bases between them. The CDR3 is 14 amino acids. The CDR3: CASSSGGLLNEQFF. The CDR3 coding sequence is TGTGCCAGCAGCTCCGGGGGACTTTTAAATGAGCAGTTCTTC.

The chain employs TRBV20-1 and TRBJ2-7, with D tentatively TRBD1 or TRBD2 (5 bases each). Germline CDR1 reads DFQATT; CDR2 reads SNEGSKA (reference sequence). The germline V and J ends were trimmed by 0 bases and 0 bases, with 12 bases remaining between them. The CDR3 has 15 amino acids. CDR3 sequence: CSAREGVWGSYEQYF. CDR3 in DNA: TGCAGTGCTAGAGAGGGGGTATGGGGCTCCTACGAGCAGTACTTC.

This clonotype was observed at least ten times. The chain uses TRBV10-3 and TRBJ1-4; no definite D call. Trimming left V 3 bases short and J 0 bases short, with 5 bases between. Germline V gene lookup returns CDR1 ENHRY and CDR2 SYGVKD. The CDR3 covers 14 residues. CDR3 DNA sequence: TGTGCCATCAGTGAATCTACAACTAATGAAAAACTGTTTTTT. The encoded protein is CAISESTTNEKLFF.